This T cell receptor beta chain was captured by sequencing in a study of cytomegalovirus exposure and HLA in healthy donors. Findings and limits, study-wide: In an earlier analysis, productive rearrangement rates for most beta V segments clustered near 87% or 30%. Prediction of most subjects' HLA-A and HLA-B alleles by TCR beta sequences was reportedly accurate. The study listed approximately 160 cytomegalovirus-associated TCR beta chains. Sequencing depth roughly uniform across donors was assumed in presence/absence analyses.

The study ran its PCR with 60 Vbeta and 13 Jbeta primers. Clones were sequenced by immunoSEQ multiplex PCR, and TCRdb holds only the in-frame ones, with some missing. The table includes 150,000 or so clones, approximately 80% detected once. This CDR3 region has 16 residues. The J segment lost 0 bases and the V segment lost 5 bases, leaving 6 bases of the junction unmatched. Germline loops: CDR1 SGHAT, CDR2 FQNNGV. A remark on this clone: Its antigen is not known.

Material for sequencing was PBMCs. The receptor's source is a woman aged 18-30 years in good health and CMV-seropositive. This rearrangement joins TRBV11-2 to TRBJ2-2; 7 nucleotides match TRBD1. CDR3 bases: TGTGCCAGCAGCCGAGGGACAGCTTCGAACACCGGGGAGCTGTTTTTT. It yields the protein CASSRGTASNTGELFF.